These T cell receptor beta chains were read from a single sample in a study of early stage breast cancer tumors. Method: immunoSEQ multiplex PCR; TCRdb's copy keeps in-frame clones and lacks some. This repertoire shows about 36,000 clones, roughly 72% found once; its top ten account for about 7%. Sequenced sample: blood. The receptors come from a person aged 55 to 70 with breast cancer. CDR3s include the opening cysteine and the closing phenylalanine or tryptophan. D genes are given only for firm matches. Rows give clone size only sometimes, using once, few, many, or a class for an expanded clone.

d_call: NA; v_call: TRBV18; j_call: TRBJ1-2; clone_size: NA; cdr3_aa: CASSPRHRILNYGYTF; cdr3_nt: TGTGCCAGCTCACCAAGACATCGGATCCTTAACTATGGCTACACCTTC
d_call: TRBD2; v_call: TRBV27; j_call: TRBJ2-5; clone_size: NA; cdr3_aa: CASSFLAGYQETQYF; cdr3_nt: TGTGCCAGCAGTTTTCTAGCGGGGTACCAAGAGACCCAGTACTTC
d_call: NA; v_call: TRBV29-1; j_call: TRBJ1-2; clone_size: few; cdr3_aa: CSGGAGRERGYTF; cdr3_nt: TGCAGCGGTGGGGCGGGGAGAGAGCGGGGCTACACCTTC
d_call: TRBD2; v_call: TRBV15; j_call: TRBJ2-7; clone_size: NA; cdr3_aa: CATSRDNWGGEQYF; cdr3_nt: TGTGCCACCAGCAGAGATAATTGGGGGGGCGAGCAGTACTTC
d_call: NA; v_call: TRBV19; j_call: TRBJ1-3; clone_size: NA; cdr3_aa: CASSDGDGGPGNTIYF; cdr3_nt: TGTGCCAGTAGTGATGGGGACGGTGGTCCTGGAAACACCATATATTTT
d_call: NA; v_call: TRBV20-1; j_call: TRBJ1-1; clone_size: NA; cdr3_aa: CSAMATVAFF; cdr3_nt: TGCAGTGCTATGGCCACGGTGGCTTTCTTT
d_call: TRBD1; v_call: TRBV30; j_call: TRBJ1-2; clone_size: NA; cdr3_aa: CAWSVQGEHYGYTF; cdr3_nt: TGTGCCTGGAGTGTACAGGGGGAGCACTATGGCTACACCTTC
d_call: NA; v_call: TRBV7-2; j_call: TRBJ1-4; clone_size: NA; cdr3_aa: CASSPNGGRDEKLFF; cdr3_nt: TGTGCCAGCAGCCCGAATGGGGGAAGGGATGAAAAACTGTTTTTT
d_call: NA; v_call: TRBV4-2; j_call: TRBJ2-7; clone_size: few; cdr3_aa: CASSQGGQGGVDEQYF; cdr3_nt: TGTGCCAGCAGCCAAGGGGGCCAGGGTGGTGTGGACGAGCAGTACTTC
d_call: NA; v_call: TRBV6-5; j_call: TRBJ1-6; clone_size: NA; cdr3_aa: CASSQKENSPLHF; cdr3_nt: TGTGCCAGCAGCCAGAAGGAAAATTCACCCCTCCACTTT
d_call: NA; v_call: TRBV15; j_call: TRBJ2-5; clone_size: NA; cdr3_aa: CATSRGLQETQYF; cdr3_nt: TGTGCCACCAGCAGAGGCCTCCAAGAGACCCAGTACTTC
d_call: NA; v_call: TRBV11-2; j_call: TRBJ2-1; clone_size: NA; cdr3_aa: CASSLDALSNEQFF; cdr3_nt: TGTGCCAGCAGCTTAGATGCCCTCTCCAATGAGCAGTTCTTC
d_call: NA; v_call: TRBV20-1; j_call: TRBJ2-7; clone_size: NA; cdr3_aa: CSARESYEQYF; cdr3_nt: TGCAGTGCTAGAGAGAGTTACGAGCAGTACTTC
d_call: TRBD1; v_call: TRBV2; j_call: TRBJ2-5; clone_size: NA; cdr3_aa: CASSESLTGIETQYF; cdr3_nt: TGTGCCAGCAGTGAAAGCCTGACAGGGATAGAGACCCAGTACTTC
d_call: TRBD1; v_call: TRBV7-2; j_call: TRBJ1-1; clone_size: NA; cdr3_aa: CASSPRTGGSSEAFF; cdr3_nt: TGTGCCAGCAGCCCGAGGACAGGGGGCTCTTCTGAAGCTTTCTTT
d_call: NA; v_call: TRBV5-1; j_call: TRBJ2-3; clone_size: NA; cdr3_aa: CASSPRAPGRTDTQYF; cdr3_nt: TGCGCCAGCAGCCCTAGGGCACCAGGGAGGACAGATACGCAGTATTTT
d_call: TRBD2; v_call: TRBV5-5; j_call: TRBJ2-5; clone_size: NA; cdr3_aa: CASSSAGGRGETQYF; cdr3_nt: TGTGCCAGCAGTTCCGCCGGGGGGAGGGGAGAGACCCAGTACTTC
d_call: TRBD1; v_call: TRBV28; j_call: TRBJ2-7; clone_size: NA; cdr3_aa: CASIGQGTSYEQYF; cdr3_nt: TGTGCCAGCATCGGACAGGGGACATCCTACGAGCAGTACTTC
d_call: NA; v_call: TRBV4-1; j_call: TRBJ2-3; clone_size: NA; cdr3_aa: CASSHLGLGSTDTQYF; cdr3_nt: TGCGCCAGCAGCCACTTGGGATTAGGCAGCACAGATACGCAGTATTTT
d_call: TRBD1; v_call: TRBV13; j_call: TRBJ1-5; clone_size: NA; cdr3_aa: CASSLSGGGQPQHF; cdr3_nt: TGTGCCAGCAGCTTATCAGGGGGCGGTCAGCCCCAGCATTTT
d_call: NA; v_call: TRBV25-1; j_call: TRBJ2-5; clone_size: NA; cdr3_aa: CASTSTAIQETQYF; cdr3_nt: TGTGCCAGCACCTCGACAGCCATCCAAGAGACCCAGTACTTC
d_call: NA; v_call: TRBV6-5; j_call: TRBJ2-1; clone_size: few; cdr3_aa: CASSYSMGTYNEQFF; cdr3_nt: TGTGCCAGCAGTTACTCGATGGGTACCTACAATGAGCAGTTCTTC
d_call: NA; v_call: TRBV28; j_call: TRBJ1-5; clone_size: NA; cdr3_aa: CASSLTQFWPQHF; cdr3_nt: TGTGCCAGCAGTTTGACCCAGTTTTGGCCCCAGCATTTT
d_call: NA; v_call: TRBV9; j_call: TRBJ2-5; clone_size: NA; cdr3_aa: CAPPLAPRYQETQYF; cdr3_nt: TGTGCCCCCCCCCTGGCGCCACGGTACCAAGAGACCCAGTACTTC
d_call: TRBD1; v_call: TRBV10-3; j_call: TRBJ1-1; clone_size: NA; cdr3_aa: CAISEPRTGDTEAFF; cdr3_nt: TGTGCCATCAGTGAGCCACGGACAGGGGACACTGAAGCTTTCTTT
d_call: NA; v_call: TRBV2; j_call: TRBJ1-6; clone_size: once; cdr3_aa: CASRGGLGNSPLHF; cdr3_nt: TGTGCCAGCAGAGGAGGGCTCGGTAATTCACCCCTCCACTTT
d_call: NA; v_call: TRBV6-5; j_call: TRBJ2-3; clone_size: NA; cdr3_aa: CASSYTASTDTQYF; cdr3_nt: TGTGCCAGCAGTTACACGGCTAGCACAGATACGCAGTATTTT
d_call: NA; v_call: TRBV27; j_call: TRBJ2-3; clone_size: NA; cdr3_aa: CASSLAPPRGGPADTQYF; cdr3_nt: TGTGCCAGCAGTTTAGCCCCCCCCAGAGGAGGCCCGGCAGATACGCAGTATTTT
d_call: NA; v_call: TRBV15; j_call: TRBJ2-1; clone_size: NA; cdr3_aa: CATSGGNEQFF; cdr3_nt: TGTGCCACCAGCGGAGGTAATGAGCAGTTCTTC
d_call: NA; v_call: TRBV28; j_call: TRBJ1-4; clone_size: NA; cdr3_aa: CASIKGGNEKLFF; cdr3_nt: TGTGCCAGCATTAAAGGGGGTAATGAAAAACTGTTTTTT
d_call: TRBD2; v_call: TRBV5-4; j_call: TRBJ2-3; clone_size: NA; cdr3_aa: CASSGLAGADTQYF; cdr3_nt: TGTGCCAGCAGCGGACTAGCGGGAGCGGATACGCAGTATTTT
d_call: TRBD2; v_call: TRBV7-9; j_call: TRBJ2-3; clone_size: NA; cdr3_aa: CASSLAAAGGTDTQYF; cdr3_nt: TGTGCCAGCAGCTTGGCGGCAGCGGGGGGAACAGATACGCAGTATTTT
d_call: NA; v_call: TRBV5-1; j_call: TRBJ1-2; clone_size: NA; cdr3_aa: CASSPQGINYGYTF; cdr3_nt: TGCGCCAGCAGCCCACAGGGAATTAACTATGGCTACACCTTC
d_call: TRBD1; v_call: TRBV5-1; j_call: TRBJ1-4; clone_size: NA; cdr3_aa: CASSDGQATNEKLFF; cdr3_nt: TGCGCCAGCAGCGACGGACAGGCTACTAATGAAAAACTGTTTTTT
d_call: TRBD1; v_call: TRBV7-2; j_call: TRBJ1-1; clone_size: NA; cdr3_aa: CASSRQGSVTEAFF; cdr3_nt: TGTGCCAGCAGTCGACAGGGAAGTGTCACTGAAGCTTTCTTT
d_call: NA; v_call: TRBV21-1; j_call: TRBJ2-7; clone_size: NA; cdr3_aa: CASSKRREAANYEQYF; cdr3_nt: TGTGCCAGCAGCAAAAGGCGGGAGGCCGCAAACTACGAGCAGTACTTC
d_call: NA; v_call: TRBV28; j_call: TRBJ1-2; clone_size: NA; cdr3_aa: CASTPAGDIHYGYTF; cdr3_nt: TGTGCCAGCACCCCAGCGGGGGACATCCACTATGGCTACACCTTC
d_call: NA; v_call: TRBV28; j_call: TRBJ1-5; clone_size: medium-sized; cdr3_aa: CAARPAGVVQPQHF; cdr3_nt: TGTGCCGCTCGCCCCGCAGGGGTGGTTCAGCCCCAGCATTTT
d_call: TRBD1; v_call: TRBV7-9; j_call: TRBJ1-1; clone_size: few; cdr3_aa: CASSMDRSMNTEAFF; cdr3_nt: TGTGCCAGCAGCATGGACAGGTCCATGAACACTGAAGCTTTCTTT
d_call: NA; v_call: TRBV11-2; j_call: TRBJ2-7; clone_size: NA; cdr3_aa: CASSLAGISYEQYF; cdr3_nt: TGTGCCAGCAGCTTAGCAGGTATCTCCTACGAGCAGTACTTC
d_call: NA; v_call: TRBV2; j_call: TRBJ1-1; clone_size: NA; cdr3_aa: CASSEEVNTEAFF; cdr3_nt: TGTGCCAGCAGCGAGGAGGTGAACACTGAAGCTTTCTTT
d_call: NA; v_call: TRBV20-1; j_call: TRBJ2-7; clone_size: once; cdr3_aa: CSANSGYEQYF; cdr3_nt: TGCAGTGCCAATAGCGGCTACGAGCAGTACTTC
d_call: NA; v_call: TRBV28; j_call: TRBJ2-7; clone_size: NA; cdr3_aa: CASSFPKGEQYF; cdr3_nt: TGTGCCAGCAGTTTTCCCAAGGGCGAGCAGTACTTC
d_call: NA; v_call: TRBV2; j_call: TRBJ1-5; clone_size: NA; cdr3_aa: CASSGQYGNQPQHF; cdr3_nt: TGTGCCAGCAGTGGACAATACGGAAATCAGCCCCAGCATTTT
d_call: TRBD1; v_call: TRBV28; j_call: TRBJ2-5; clone_size: NA; cdr3_aa: CAAWDRNQERGYF; cdr3_nt: TGTGCCGCTTGGGACAGAAACCAAGAGAGGGGGTACTTC
d_call: TRBD2; v_call: TRBV28; j_call: TRBJ2-7; clone_size: NA; cdr3_aa: CASSLNAAAGAAMHPTYEQYF; cdr3_nt: TGTGCCAGCAGTTTGAACGCAGCAGCGGGGGCCGCCATGCACCCCACCTACGAGCAGTACTTC
d_call: NA; v_call: TRBV28; j_call: TRBJ2-7; clone_size: NA; cdr3_aa: CASSLGSGAGVSEQYF; cdr3_nt: TGTGCCAGCAGTTTAGGGTCCGGAGCAGGGGTGAGCGAGCAGTACTTC
d_call: NA; v_call: TRBV5-1; j_call: TRBJ1-1; clone_size: NA; cdr3_aa: CASSLGPARGTEAFF; cdr3_nt: TGCGCCAGCAGCTTGGGTCCCGCGCGGGGGACTGAAGCTTTCTTT
d_call: NA; v_call: TRBV7-8; j_call: TRBJ2-2; clone_size: NA; cdr3_aa: CASRGLSNTGELFF; cdr3_nt: TGTGCCAGCCGTGGACTATCGAACACCGGGGAGCTGTTTTTT
d_call: NA; v_call: TRBV5-4; j_call: TRBJ2-3; clone_size: once; cdr3_aa: CASSPGTGHSAQYF; cdr3_nt: TGTGCCAGCAGTCCCGGGACGGGACATTCGGCGCAGTATTTT
d_call: TRBD2; v_call: TRBV6-1; j_call: TRBJ2-7; clone_size: NA; cdr3_aa: CASRPGTSGYEQYF; cdr3_nt: TGTGCCAGCAGGCCCGGGACTAGCGGCTACGAGCAGTACTTC
d_call: NA; v_call: TRBV6-1; j_call: TRBJ2-7; clone_size: few; cdr3_aa: CASSVLSYEQYF; cdr3_nt: TGTGCCAGCAGTGTACTCAGTTACGAGCAGTACTTC
d_call: TRBD2; v_call: TRBV7-8; j_call: TRBJ2-1; clone_size: NA; cdr3_aa: CASRTSGFYNEQFF; cdr3_nt: TGTGCCAGCAGGACTAGCGGGTTTTACAATGAGCAGTTCTTC